A single sample is the source of the 22 T cell receptor beta chains below, sequenced in a study of blood T cell repertoires in COVID-19. Some clones are missing from TCRdb's copy, which holds only in-frame ones; the method was immunoSEQ multiplex PCR. The repertoire includes about 480,000 clones, 75% to 90% of them detected once, and roughly 0.92% sits in the top ten. The specimen was peripheral blood. These receptors originate from a young man with COVID-19, enrolled during active disease.

In nucleotides, the CDR3 is TGTGCCAGCAGCTTGACTAGCGGGGATGGAAAGACCCAGTACTTC. Translation gives CASSLTSGDGKTQYF. This chain links TRBV5-6 with TRBJ2-5; 10 bases agree with TRBD2. The CDR3 is 15 amino acids. CDR1 is SGHDT and CDR2 is YYEEEE in the germline V gene. The junction had 6 bases not matched to a gene; V was cut back by 1 base and J by 6 bases.

In DNA, the CDR3 is TGTGCCAGCTCACCACCGGGGGGGAGCACTGAAGCTTTCTTT. Its protein product is CASSPPGGSTEAFF. The chain links TRBV18 to TRBJ1-1; D perhaps matches TRBD1 (5 bases). Germline V gene data show CDR1 as KGHSH and CDR2 as LQKENI. Trimming shortened V by 0 bases and J by 4 bases, and 9 bases separated the two germline ends. The CDR3 extends over 14 amino acids.

The CDR3 DNA is TGTGCCAGCAGCCCAAGTGGGCTGACAGGGCACTACTCCTACGAGCAGTACTTC. This sequence encodes CASSPSGLTGHYSYEQYF. This chain connects TRBV9 to TRBJ2-7, with 7 bases aligning to TRBD1. The CDR3 has 18 amino acids. Germline V gene sequence: CDR1 SGDLS, CDR2 YYNGEE. V lost 4 bases, J lost 0 bases, and 16 bases stayed unmatched.

This clone came up once. The same CDR3 can be traced to other DNA sequences in this sample. The chain links TRBV6-5 to TRBJ2-5; TRBD2 agrees at 9 bases. Germline lookup yields CDR1 MNHEY and CDR2 SVGAGI. The CDR3 is 14 amino acids. The V segment lost 0 bases and the J segment 5 bases; nucleotides outside the gene matches: 1. This CDR3 reads CASSYSSGRETQYF. CDR3 nucleotide sequence: TGTGCCAGCAGTTACTCGAGCGGGAGGGAGACCCAGTACTTC.

V is TRBV5-6 and J is TRBJ2-6; TRBD2 matches at 7 bases. Per the germline V gene, CDR1 is SGHDT and CDR2 is YYEEEE. Trimming at V came to 1 base and at J to 2 bases, leaving 3 bases not matched to a gene. The CDR3 consists of 16 residues. CDR3 in amino acids: CASSLWGGAGANVLTF. CDR3 DNA: TGTGCCAGCAGCTTGTGGGGGGGAGCTGGGGCCAACGTCCTGACTTTC.

The V call is TRBV5-5, the J call TRBJ2-3; 8 positions match TRBD1. V was pared by 4 bases and J by 1 base, with 8 bases of the junction left unmatched. The CDR3 runs to 16 residues. Germline V CDR1 and CDR2: SGHKS, YYEKEE (reference sequence). The CDR3, as DNA: TGTGCCAGCAGCCATTGGACAGGGCCTGGCACAGATACGCAGTATTTT. It translates to CASSHWTGPGTDTQYF.

V gene TRBV2 combines with J gene TRBJ2-3; no firm D call. Trimming took off 6 bases at V and 0 bases at J, with 13 bases between the two ends. Germline V gives CDR1 SNHLY, CDR2 FYNNEI. This CDR3 region has 15 residues. The chain's CDR3 is CASSVLEPSTDTQYF. The CDR3 DNA is TGTGCCAGCAGCGTGTTGGAGCCTAGCACAGATACGCAGTATTTT.

The rearrangement links TRBV6-5 to TRBJ1-2, with D possibly matching TRBD1 (6 bases). Per germline, CDR1 MNHEY and CDR2 SVGAGI. Trimming removed 2 bases from V and 1 base from J, with 11 bases in between. There are 15 residues in the CDR3. The CDR3: CASSYGGPLNYGYTF. The CDR3 nucleotides are TGTGCCAGCAGTTACGGGGGCCCTCTTAACTATGGCTACACCTTC.

The CDR3: CASSSGQNQETQYF. The CDR3 DNA reads TGTGCCAGCAGCTCGGGACAGAACCAAGAGACCCAGTACTTC. This chain uses TRBV5-4 with TRBJ2-5, with TRBD1 matching 7 bases. The junction had 2 bases not matched to a gene; V was cut back by 3 bases and J by 0 bases. The CDR3 loop spans 14 amino acids. Germline lookup yields CDR1 SGHNT and CDR2 YYREEE (reference sequence).

This rearrangement joins TRBV4-1 to TRBJ2-7, with 8 nucleotides matching TRBD1. The CDR3 extends over 15 amino acids. Germline values: CDR1 MGHRA, CDR2 YSYEKL. Trimming took 6 bases from V and 4 from J; bases not matched to a gene: 11. The DNA of the CDR3 is TGCGCCAGCAGGAGATTCGGACAGGGATTATACGAGCAGTACTTC. Translated: CASRRFGQGLYEQYF.

V usage is TRBV11-3 and J usage is TRBJ2-7; D is perhaps TRBD1 (6 bases). Germline V lookup: CDR1 SGHNT, CDR2 YENEEA. V gave up 5 bases and J gave up 3 bases, with 20 bases separating them. The CDR3 consists of 16 residues. CDR3: CASSTSTGIRGYEQYF. Written as DNA, the CDR3 is TGTGCCAGCAGCACCTCGACAGGAATAAGGGGCTACGAGCAGTACTTC.

This rearrangement joins TRBV5-1 to TRBJ1-2; 7 bases map to TRBD1. CDR1 and CDR2 from the germline V gene are SGHRS and YFSETQ. The CDR3 is 13 residues long. Trimming removed 4 bases from V and 3 bases from J; junction bases left unmatched: 3. This chain's CDR3 is CASSGDSYYGYTF. The CDR3 DNA reads as TGCGCCAGCAGCGGGGACAGTTACTATGGCTACACCTTC. Full variable domain (rest looked up from reference TRBV5-1 and TRBJ1-2): KAGVTQTPRYLIKTRGQQVTLSCSPISGHRSVSWYQQTPGQGLQFLFEYFSETQRNKGNFPGRFSGRQFSNSRSEMNVSTLELGDSALYLCASSGDSYYGYTFGSGTRLTVV.

The chain has TRBV4-1 and TRBJ1-4; D is possibly TRBD1 (5 bases). Germline-derived CDR1 and CDR2 are MGHRA and YSYEKL. Trimming cost V 4 bases and J 2 bases, with 11 bases left between them. The CDR3 extends over 15 amino acids. The CDR3 nucleotides are TGCGCCAGCAGCCGAAGACAGACGACTAATGAAAAACTGTTTTTT. It specifies CASSRRQTTNEKLFF.

The chain joins TRBV9 to TRBJ2-1; 7 nucleotides match TRBD1. V lost 5 bases, J lost 8 bases, and 13 bases stayed unmatched. Germline CDR1 reads SGDLS; CDR2 reads YYNGEE. CDR3 length equals 15 residues. The CDR3 DNA reads as TGTGCCAGCAGTCCCGAGGAACAGGGGACCTATGAGCAGTTCTTC. It specifies CASSPEEQGTYEQFF.

The J gene is TRBJ1-1, the V gene TRBV4-1, with a possible D match to TRBD1 (5 bases). The CDR3 has 15 amino acids. The germline V gene has CDR1 MGHRA and CDR2 YSYEKL. The V end lost 0 bases, the J end lost 0 bases, and 8 bases lay between the germline ends. The chain's CDR3 is CASSQEGGLNTEAFF. As DNA, the CDR3 is TGCGCCAGCAGCCAAGAGGGGGGTTTGAACACTGAAGCTTTCTTT.

CDR3 protein: CASGLSGGGQPQHF. In DNA form, the CDR3 reads TGTGCTAGTGGTTTGAGTGGGGGGGGCCAGCCCCAGCATTTT. This chain links TRBV12-5 with TRBJ1-5, with a weak D call TRBD1 (6 bases). This CDR3 comprises 14 residues. Per the germline V gene, CDR1 is LGHNT and CDR2 is FRNRAP. Trimming cost V 2 bases and J 7 bases, with 12 bases left between them.

The V call is TRBV2, the J call TRBJ2-1, with TRBD2 matching over 10 bases. This CDR3 is 16 amino acids long. Losses at the gene ends were 6 bases for V and 2 bases for J; bases not matched to a gene: 7. Germline loops: CDR1 SNHLY, CDR2 FYNNEI. The CDR3 DNA reads TGTGCCAGCAGCGGTGGTGGGACTAGCGCCTACAATGAGCAGTTCTTC. Protein sequence: CASSGGGTSAYNEQFF.

The V call is TRBV27, the J call TRBJ2-3; D possibly corresponds to TRBD2 (6 bases). V lost 5 bases to trimming and J lost 4 bases, with 13 bases between them. The CDR3 is 14 amino acids. Germline values: CDR1 MNHEY, CDR2 SMNVEV (reference sequence). This CDR3 is CASSPAGGADTQYF. The CDR3 bases are TGTGCCAGCAGTCCGGCCGGAGGGGCAGATACGCAGTATTTT.

This chain links TRBV7-9 with TRBJ2-3; 9 nucleotides align to TRBD1. The CDR3 totals 14 residues. Trimming took 4 bases from V and 5 from J; bases not matched to a gene: 4. The germline gives CDR1 SEHNR, CDR2 FQNEAQ (reference sequence). CDR3 DNA: TGTGCCAGCAGCTCGGGACAGGGACGAGATACGCAGTATTTT. This translates into CASSSGQGRDTQYF.

The rearrangement joins TRBV10-1 to TRBJ2-5, with 9 nucleotides matching TRBD1. Trimming took 0 bases from V and 4 from J; bases not matched to a gene: 0. The CDR3 runs to 14 residues. In germline, CDR1 is WNHNN, CDR2 SYGVQD (reference sequence). CDR3 loop: CASSESGQGETQYF. The CDR3 region has the DNA TGCGCCAGCAGTGAGTCGGGACAGGGAGAGACCCAGTACTTC.

As for this clone: A much larger clonotype is one base distant, so this may be a read error. The rearrangement links TRBV27 to TRBJ2-2, with D possibly being TRBD1 (5 bases). V shed 6 bases and J shed 5 bases, with 7 bases lying between them. This CDR3 has 12 residues. Germline values: CDR1 MNHEY, CDR2 SMNVEV (reference sequence). The CDR3 here is CASSQGTGELFF. The CDR3 nucleotides read TGTGCCAGCAGCCAGGGTACCGGGGAGCTGTTTTTT.

The V call is TRBV24-1, the J call TRBJ1-2; 7 positions match TRBD1. Germline-derived CDR1 and CDR2 are KGHDR and SFDVKD. Losses at the gene ends were 4 bases for V and 10 bases for J; bases not matched to a gene: 8. This CDR3 is built from 13 residues. The CDR3 nucleotides are TGTGCCACCAGTGACGGGACAGCGGACGACTACACCTTC. As protein: CATSDGTADDYTF.